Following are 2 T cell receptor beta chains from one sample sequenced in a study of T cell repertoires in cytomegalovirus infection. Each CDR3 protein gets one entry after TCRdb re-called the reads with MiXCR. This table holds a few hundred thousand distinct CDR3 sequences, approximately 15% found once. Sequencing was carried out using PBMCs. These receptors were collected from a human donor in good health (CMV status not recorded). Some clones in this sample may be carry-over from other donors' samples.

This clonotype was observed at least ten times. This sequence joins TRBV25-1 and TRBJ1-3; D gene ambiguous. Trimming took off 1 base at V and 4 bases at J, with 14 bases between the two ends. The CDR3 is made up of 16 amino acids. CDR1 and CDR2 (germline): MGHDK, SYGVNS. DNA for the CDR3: TGTGCCAGCAGTGAATCAGGTAGACTGAGCGGAAACACCATATATTTT. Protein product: CASSESGRLSGNTIYF.

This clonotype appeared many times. Here the CDR3 reads CASSLARNGELFF. The CDR3 nucleotides are TGTGCCAGCAGCTTAGCGCGAAACGGGGAGCTGTTTTTT. V and J are TRBV7-2 and TRBJ2-2; the D is unclear. Trimming removed 0 bases at V and 7 bases at J, with 6 bases between. CDR1 is SGHTA and CDR2 is FQGNSA in the germline V gene. The CDR3 has 13 amino acids.